These 3 T cell receptor beta chains share one sample of origin, sequenced in a study of blood T cell repertoires in COVID-19. Profiling relied on immunoSEQ multiplex PCR, and the TCRdb table lists in-frame clones only, not all of them. Seen here are about 89,000 clones, 90% to 95% observed once, and the top ten hold around 4%. Input material: peripheral blood. These receptors all stem from a human donor with active COVID-19. The donor label of this sample is uncertain.

This clone was observed once. The rearrangement links TRBV7-2 to TRBJ2-3; 9 bases line up with TRBD2. This CDR3 is built from 15 residues. The junction had 6 bases not matched to a gene; V was cut back by 5 bases and J by 3 bases. Germline-derived CDR1 and CDR2 are SGHTA and FQGNSA. CDR3 bases: TGTGCCAGCAGCAAACCTAGCGGGACTACAGATACGCAGTATTTT. This sequence encodes CASSKPSGTTDTQYF.

V is TRBV18 and J is TRBJ2-7; 11 bases fit TRBD1. Germline V CDR1 and CDR2: KGHSH, LQKENI. CDR3 length: 15 amino acids. V lost 1 base to trimming and J lost 6 bases; unmatched junction nucleotides: 5. The CDR3 reads CASSPQGQGAVEQYF. CDR3 DNA: TGTGCCAGCTCACCACAAGGACAGGGGGCAGTCGAGCAGTACTTC. Combining the CDR3 with reference TRBV18 and TRBJ2-7 gives the whole variable domain NAGVMQNPRHLVRRRGQEARLRCSPMKGHSHVYWYRQLPEEGLKFMVYLQKENIIDESGMPKERFSAEFPKEGPSILRIQQVVRGDSAAYFCASSPQGQGAVEQYFGPGTRLTVT.

This sequence joins TRBV29-1 and TRBJ2-7, with 11 bases that match TRBD2. The germline V gene encodes CDR1 SQVTM and CDR2 ANQGSEA. The CDR3 sequence is 14 residues long. Trimming cost V 5 bases and J 3 bases; bases outside gene matches: 6. DNA of the CDR3: TGCAGCGTTTCCGGGACTAGCGGAAACTACGAGCAGTACTTC. Its protein product is CSVSGTSGNYEQYF.